The following is a TCR beta chain sequence with its context. The CDR3 spans 13 residues. Trimming took 3 bases from V and 1 from J, leaving 6 bases between them. Germline values: CDR1 SGHTA, CDR2 FQGNSA. This record comes from a study of blood T cell repertoires in COVID-19. As for the study in general: The United States, Italy and Spain supplied acute and convalescent COVID-19 samples. PBMCs, B-cell-depleted T cells, or T cells provided the cDNA or gDNA that made up the material.

Under the authors' procedure: The assay estimated nucleated cells by amplifying reference gene primers. Using immunoSEQ multiplex PCR, the repertoire was profiled, and TCRdb retains in-frame clones only, with some absent. V and J calls and clone size are given by that table; D and trimming were obtained from the DNA. The sample holds 200,000 to 250,000 clones; approximately 90% are singletons and the top ten take 11%. The TCR comes from a man between 50 and 59 years old with COVID-19, enrolled during active disease. This chain links TRBV7-2 with TRBJ1-1, with D uncertain. What was sequenced was peripheral blood. The CDR3 coding sequence is TGTGCCAGCAGCTTGGACTCGAACACTGAAGCTTTCTTT. Its protein is CASSLDSNTEAFF.